Shown below are 15 T cell receptor beta chains from a single sample sequenced in a study of blood T cells in healthy people across ages. A second PCR, run for roughly 7 to 12 cycles, used a sample-barcoded 5' primer plus a J-beta primer mix. TCRdb reanalysed the 5' RACE reads using MiXCR and keeps one entry per CDR3 protein. The table shows over 1,500,000 distinct CDR3 sequences, with approximately 50% occurring only once. The sample taken for sequencing was blood. All receptors come from a woman aged 40 to 55 in good health.

This clonotype was observed a handful of times. The chain joins TRBV20-1 to TRBJ2-1; 13 nucleotides align to TRBD2. CDR1 is DFQATT and CDR2 is SNEGSKA in the germline V gene (reference sequence). After removal of 1 base from V and 5 bases from J, the junction contained 2 bases not matched to a gene. The CDR3 totals 15 residues. CDR3 amino acids: CSARGGLAGDNEQFF. The CDR3 DNA is TGCAGTGCTAGAGGTGGACTAGCGGGGGACAATGAGCAGTTCTTC.

This clonotype showed up just a few times. J is TRBJ2-7 and V is TRBV5-1; 9 bases fit TRBD1. Germline-derived CDR1 and CDR2 are SGHRS and YFSETQ. CDR3 size: 14 residues. Germline trimming cut 4 bases from V and 3 bases from J; bases unmatched to any gene: 5. The CDR3 region has the DNA TGCGCCAGCAGCATGGGGACAGGGATCTACGAGCAGTACTTC. This sequence encodes CASSMGTGIYEQYF.

The chain uses TRBV27 and TRBJ2-4; D possibly uses TRBD1 or TRBD2 (5 bases each). Trimming removed 8 bases at V and 13 bases at J, with 18 bases between. Germline CDR1 is MNHEY and CDR2 is SMNVEV (reference sequence). The CDR3 is made up of 12 amino acids. The CDR3 is CASRPGQGRQYF. CDR3 coding DNA: TGTGCCAGCCGACCCGGCCAGGGACGGCAGTACTTC.

V and J are TRBV6-5 and TRBJ2-3, with D possibly called TRBD1 or TRBD2 (5 bases each). The germline gives CDR1 MNHEY, CDR2 SVGAGI. The CDR3 contains 14 residues. V shed 7 bases and J shed 5 bases, with 16 bases lying between them. The CDR3 bases are TGTGCCAGCAATTCCGGTCAGGGAGTAGATACGCAGTATTTT. Protein: CASNSGQGVDTQYF.

V usage is TRBV21-1 and J usage is TRBJ2-4; the table gives TRBD1 as D, unverified against the DNA. TRBV21-1 is marked as a pseudogene. The CDR3 has 17 residues. Here the CDR3 DNA reads TGTGCCAGCAGCAAATCGGACGACGGGGGAGCCAAAAACATTCAGTACTTC. It encodes CASSKSDDGGAKNIQYF.

V gene TRBV7-8 combines with J gene TRBJ2-5, with D possibly TRBD2 on 6 matching bases. Germline CDR1 and CDR2: SGHVS and FQNEAQ. V lost 2 bases and J lost 2, with 15 bases in between. The CDR3 runs to 16 residues. For the CDR3, the DNA is TGTGCCAGCAGCTTAATTGGCGGGGTGATACAAGAGACCCAGTACTTC. It translates to CASSLIGGVIQETQYF.

Only one count was recorded for this clonotype. The V call is TRBV25-1, the J call TRBJ1-1, with D possibly TRBD1 on 6 matching bases. The V and J ends lost 5 bases and 8 bases respectively, with 18 bases between them. The V gene's germline CDR1 is MGHDK and CDR2 SYGVNS. The CDR3 is 14 residues long. This CDR3 is CASSPETGLVEAFF. The DNA for the CDR3 is TGTGCCAGCAGTCCCGAGACAGGCCTAGTCGAAGCTTTCTTT.

This clonotype came up a few times. The chain links TRBV21-1 to TRBJ2-5. TRBV21-1 is a recognized pseudogene. The CDR3 is made up of 14 amino acids. The CDR3: CASSKEDETETQYF. The CDR3 DNA reads as TGTGCTAGCAGCAAAGAGGATGAAACAGAGACCCAGTACTTC.

Only a few counts were recorded for this clonotype. The genes are TRBV6-5 and TRBJ2-1; weak D call: TRBD1 (5 bases). Per the germline V gene, CDR1 is MNHEY and CDR2 is SVGAGI. The germline V and J ends were trimmed by 5 bases and 0 bases, with 14 bases remaining between them. The CDR3 has 16 residues. The CDR3 protein is CASSRPGISSYNEQFF. The CDR3 DNA sequence: TGTGCCAGCAGTAGACCAGGGATAAGCTCCTACAATGAGCAGTTCTTC.

This chain uses TRBV27 with TRBJ2-5; D perhaps matches TRBD1 (5 bases). Germline V lookup: CDR1 MNHEY, CDR2 SMNVEV (reference sequence). The ends were cut back, 5 bases at V and 5 bases at J, with 15 bases in the middle. This CDR3 region has 14 residues. CDR3 in DNA: TGTGCCAGCAGTAGGCAGGGTGTGTGGGAGACCCAGTACTTC. Translated, it gives CASSRQGVWETQYF.

The chain recombines TRBV6-5 with TRBJ2-7, with D possibly being TRBD2 (5 bases). The V end lost 2 bases, the J end lost 3 bases, and 14 bases lay between the germline ends. Germline CDR1 reads MNHEY; CDR2 reads SVGAGI. The CDR3 covers 15 residues. The CDR3, as DNA: TGTGCCAGCAGTTACCGACGATCGGCGGGCTACGAGCAGTACTTC. Translated, it gives CASSYRRSAGYEQYF.

The chain links TRBV20-1 to TRBJ1-2; maybe TRBD1 (5 bases). Germline V gives CDR1 DFQATT, CDR2 SNEGSKA (reference sequence). V lost 0 bases, J lost 8 bases, and 13 bases lay in between. The CDR3 spans 13 residues. This chain's CDR3 is CSARDYSGRGYTF. For the CDR3, the DNA is TGCAGTGCTAGAGATTACTCAGGGCGAGGCTACACCTTC.

The chain couples TRBV13 to TRBJ2-5; 12 nucleotides agree with TRBD2. The germline gives CDR1 PRHDT, CDR2 FYEKMQ (reference sequence). V shed 6 bases and J 4 bases; nucleotides not matched to a gene: 6. The length of the CDR3 is 15 residues. The CDR3, as DNA: TGTGCCAGCAGGGCTAGCGGGGGGGTCGCAGAGACCCAGTACTTC. Translation: CASRASGGVAETQYF.

V is TRBV4-1 and J is TRBJ2-3, with TRBD2 matching 10 bases. This CDR3 has 18 amino acids. V dropped 1 base and J dropped 2; count of bases not matched to a gene: 9. Germline loops: CDR1 MGHRA, CDR2 YSYEKL. The CDR3 DNA reads TGCGCCAGCAGCCAAGGAGGGTTAGCGGGGGGTTACACAGATACGCAGTATTTT. Translating gives CASSQGGLAGGYTDTQYF.

This clonotype was seen a handful of times. The V call is TRBV15, the J call TRBJ2-1; no reliable D call. The CDR3 spans 12 residues. V shed 3 bases and J shed 6 bases, with 6 bases lying between them. Germline V gene sequence: CDR1 LNHNV, CDR2 YYDKDF (reference sequence). CDR3 sequence: CATSSVSNEQFF. CDR3 nucleotides: TGTGCCACCAGCAGCGTCAGCAATGAGCAGTTCTTC.